Below, 19 T cell receptor beta chains from the same sample are listed, as sequenced in a study of T cells in Graves' hyperthyroidism and ophthalmopathy (dated by TCRdb to between 2017 and 2020). Library creation used multiplex PCR. Sequencing instrument: Illumina HiSeq 2000. The TCR beta CDR3 regions were amplified from the RNA transcripts. A first-round RT-PCR of the TCR CDR3 used the HTBI primer set with the Qiagen OneStep RT-PCR kit. Through fastp at Q25 and MiXCR, TCRdb rebuilt clones from the public reads, retaining in-frame beta chains. Each CDR3 protein gets just one entry, which takes the most common genes and DNA from the rows behind it. The sample profile shows roughly 700,000 distinct CDR3 sequences; 12% to 15% of them were found once. The top ten clones comprise around 9.6% of the sample. The sample taken for sequencing was blood. Every receptor here comes from a woman under 30 with Graves' hyperthyroidism.

The chain links TRBV27 to TRBJ2-5; the D gene is possibly TRBD1 (5 bases). The germline CDR1 and CDR2 sequences are MNHEY and SMNVEV (reference sequence). V lost 6 bases and J lost 12, with 20 bases in between. The CDR3 totals 13 residues. The CDR3 here is CASRTPTGLGEYF. The DNA for the CDR3 is TGTGCCAGCAGGACCCCAACAGGCCTAGGGGAGTACTTC.

This clonotype came up a few times. The CDR3 coding sequence is TGTGCCAGCAGTCAGCCGGGACAGCATGGCTACACCTTC. Amino acids: CASSQPGQHGYTF. This rearrangement joins TRBV6-1 to TRBJ1-2, with 7 bases matching TRBD1. The CDR3 covers 13 residues. CDR1 is MNHNS and CDR2 is SASEGT in the germline V gene. Unmatched junction bases numbered 6, after V lost 5 bases and J lost 6 bases.

This clonotype has just a few counts. The genes are TRBV18 and TRBJ2-5; D may be TRBD1 or TRBD2 (6 bases each). This CDR3 has 15 residues. Looked up from germline, CDR1 is KGHSH and CDR2 is LQKENI. Trimming took off 3 bases at V and 3 bases at J, with 14 bases between the two ends. The CDR3 coding sequence is TGTGCCAGCTCACCCCTTGGGGGGCGCGAAGAGACCCAGTACTTC. Its protein product is CASSPLGGREETQYF.

The rearrangement links TRBV19 to TRBJ1-5, with no clear D. V was pared by 3 bases and J by 4 bases, with 16 bases between. Per the germline V gene, CDR1 is LNHDA and CDR2 is SQIVND (reference sequence). This CDR3 has 16 residues. DNA for the CDR3: TGTGCCAGTAGTATTTTGGGCCGGACCTCTAATCAGCCCCAGCATTTT. It yields the protein CASSILGRTSNQPQHF.

On this clonotype: Since a much larger clone is just one base distant, this may be a read error. The rearrangement joins TRBV7-3 to TRBJ2-5; D gene unclear. V was cut by 8 bases and J by 1 base, with 14 bases left in between. Germline assignment: CDR1 SGHTA and CDR2 FQGTGA. The CDR3 totals 14 residues. The CDR3 is CASGPWASQETQYF. The CDR3 DNA is TGTGCCAGCGGCCCCTGGGCTAGCCAAGAGACCCAGTACTTC.

This clonotype occurred many times. The J gene is TRBJ2-1, the V gene TRBV3-1; TRBD2 agrees at 9 bases. CDR1 LGHDT and CDR2 YNNKEL come from the germline V gene (reference sequence). With V trimmed by 0 bases and J by 6 bases, 9 bases remained unmatched. This CDR3 is 17 amino acids long. CDR3 protein: CASSQERGGRAPNEQFF. The CDR3 DNA follows: TGTGCCAGCAGCCAAGAGAGAGGCGGGAGGGCCCCCAATGAGCAGTTCTTC.

About this clonotype: This could be a read error, since a much larger clone is one nucleotide away. The rearrangement links TRBV6-2 or TRBV6-3 to TRBJ2-7, with a weak D call TRBD1 (6 bases). CDR3 length: 14 residues. The V end lost 7 bases, the J end lost 0 bases, and 13 bases lay between the germline ends. Per germline, CDR1 MNHEY and CDR2 SVGEGT. In nucleotides, the CDR3 is TGTGCCAGCAAGGATCGACAGGACTCCTACGAGCAGTACTTC. Translating gives CASKDRQDSYEQYF.

In this sample, this clonotype turned up many times. The chain joins TRBV5-6 to TRBJ2-1; 8 nucleotides line up with TRBD2. Germline CDR1 and CDR2: SGHDT and YYEEEE. The CDR3 has 16 amino acids. J was trimmed by 0 bases and V by 0 bases; bases with no gene match: 2. Here the CDR3 reads CASSLALAGSYNEQFF. CDR3 nucleotide sequence: TGTGCCAGCAGCTTGGCCCTAGCGGGCTCCTACAATGAGCAGTTCTTC.

This clonotype was picked up a small number of times. V and J are TRBV29-1 and TRBJ1-1; tentatively, D is TRBD1 (5 bases). There are 12 residues in the CDR3. Germline values: CDR1 SQVTM, CDR2 ANQGSEA. Deletions cut 4 bases from V and 5 bases from J, with 11 bases between. The CDR3 region has the DNA TGCAGCGTTGGGAGGGGAGGGACTGAAGCTTTCTTT. Translation gives CSVGRGGTEAFF.

With respect to this clonotype: Given the absence of the conserved phenylalanine or tryptophan at the CDR3 end, a read error is likely. The chain has TRBV11-1 and TRBJ1-1; D not certain. Per the germline V gene, CDR1 is SGHAT and CDR2 is FQDESV (reference sequence). The CDR3 has 13 amino acids. V gave up 7 bases and J gave up 4 bases, with 13 bases separating them. CDR3 in amino acids: CASILIGATEAFL. The CDR3 nucleotides are TGTGCCAGCATCCTCATAGGTGCCACTGAAGCTTTCCTT.

This clonotype was counted ten times or more. The CDR3 nucleotides read TGTGCCACACAGGGACAATCCGGAGGTAATCAGCCCCAGCATTTT. Amino acids: CATQGQSGGNQPQHF. The V gene is TRBV6-1, the J gene TRBJ1-5; D is possibly TRBD1 (6 bases). CDR3 length: 15 amino acids. The germline V and J ends were trimmed by 10 bases and 4 bases, with 20 bases remaining between them. Germline assignment: CDR1 MNHNS and CDR2 SASEGT.

This clonotype was found a few times. The chain uses TRBV3-1 and TRBJ2-7, with D hard to call. The CDR3 consists of 13 residues. The V gene's germline CDR1 is LGHDT and CDR2 YNNKEL (reference sequence). V lost 0 bases, J lost 4 bases, and 7 bases lay in between. CDR3 protein: CASSQDFGYEQYF. For the CDR3, the DNA is TGTGCCAGCAGCCAAGATTTCGGGTACGAGCAGTACTTC.

This clonotype was seen ten or more times. This chain connects TRBV3-1 to TRBJ2-3, with D possibly matching TRBD2 (5 bases). Trimming pared 4 bases from V and 1 base from J, leaving 21 bases between. CDR3 length: 18 residues. The germline V gene encodes CDR1 LGHDT and CDR2 YNNKEL (reference sequence). The CDR3, as DNA: TGTGCCAGCAGCCCTGGTCTCACTAGGGTGGCGGGCACAGATACGCAGTATTTT. Translation gives CASSPGLTRVAGTDTQYF.

This clonotype was seen a few times. This chain's CDR3 is CASSLTGVDIQYF. Written as DNA, the CDR3 is TGTGCCAGCAGCTTAACTGGGGTGGACATTCAGTACTTC. The V gene is TRBV7-9, the J gene TRBJ2-4; D not certain. V shed 2 bases and J shed 8 bases, with 10 bases lying between them. This CDR3 is 13 amino acids long. The V gene's germline CDR1 is SEHNR and CDR2 FQNEAQ (reference sequence).

The genes are TRBV6-1 and TRBJ2-7; D may be TRBD1 (6 bases). Per the germline V gene, CDR1 is MNHNS and CDR2 is SASEGT. The CDR3 contains 16 residues. Trimming removed 1 base from V and 0 bases from J, with 13 bases in between. The CDR3 DNA is TGTGCCAGCAGTGAAGGAAGGAACAGGGCCTCCTACGAGCAGTACTTC. Its protein product is CASSEGRNRASYEQYF.

The chain carries TRBV4-3 and TRBJ2-7; 10 bases agree with TRBD1. After removal of 1 base from V and 2 bases from J, the junction contained 8 bases not matched to a gene. Germline lookup yields CDR1 LGHNA and CDR2 YSLEER. The CDR3 is made up of 17 amino acids. CDR3 nucleotides: TGCGCCAGCAGCCAAGTATCTGCCGGGACAGGGGCCTACGAGCAGTACTTC. Residues: CASSQVSAGTGAYEQYF.

V gene TRBV7-9 combines with J gene TRBJ2-1; weak D call: TRBD1 (6 bases). Trimming pared 5 bases from V and 4 bases from J, leaving 15 bases between. Germline V gives CDR1 SEHNR, CDR2 FQNEAQ (reference sequence). The CDR3 has 15 amino acids. In DNA, the CDR3 is TGTGCCAGCAGCCCGGGACAAAGGGTTTACAATGAGCAGTTCTTC. Its translation: CASSPGQRVYNEQFF.

V usage is TRBV12-3 or TRBV12-4 and J usage is TRBJ2-1, with TRBD1 identical over 8 bases. The J segment lost 4 bases and the V segment lost 7 bases, leaving 9 bases of the junction unmatched. The CDR3 has 15 residues. The CDR3 region has the DNA TGTGCCAGCACCCCGGGACAGGACGTATACAATGAGCAGTTCTTC. It codes for CASTPGQDVYNEQFF.

The chain combines TRBV19 with TRBJ2-1; perhaps D is TRBD1 or TRBD2 (7 bases each). Germline V gene sequence: CDR1 LNHDA, CDR2 SQIVND (reference sequence). The CDR3 has 14 residues. V dropped 1 base and J dropped 9 bases, with 13 bases sitting between them. CDR3 nucleotide sequence: TGTGCCAGTAGTATAGCAGGGGGGGTCACTGAGCAGTTCTTC. Translation gives CASSIAGGVTEQFF.